The 31 T cell receptor beta chains reported below all come from one sample, sequenced in a study of PD-1 blockade in classical Hodgkin lymphoma. Sequencing was performed with immunoSEQ multiplex PCR; in TCRdb, only in-frame clones are kept and a portion is missing. The sample records about 29,000 clones, 70% to 90% being singletons. All patients experienced relapse after autologous stem cell transplantation, and brentuximab vedotin exposure was variable. Negative selection with magnets was how CD8+ T cells were isolated from the thawed PBMCs. This sample comprised CD8+ T cells from blood, obtained at baseline. These receptors were taken from a human donor with classical Hodgkin lymphoma.

This chain joins TRBV29-1 and TRBJ1-2, with D unresolved. The CDR3 is 12 residues long. Trimming pared 7 bases from V and 5 bases from J, leaving 14 bases between. Germline V lookup: CDR1 SQVTM, CDR2 ANQGSEA. The CDR3 loop is CSAAIGEYGYTF. CDR3 nucleotide sequence: TGCAGCGCCGCTATTGGGGAGTATGGCTACACCTTC.

The chain employs TRBV11-2 and TRBJ2-7; no reliable D call. V shed 1 base and J shed 6 bases, with 13 bases lying between them. Per germline, CDR1 SGHAT and CDR2 FQNNGV. The CDR3 sequence is 14 residues long. The CDR3 reads CASSLGLTRAEQYF. The CDR3 bases are TGTGCCAGCAGCTTAGGATTGACAAGGGCCGAGCAGTACTTC.

The chain carries TRBV6-5 and TRBJ2-2; 7 bases agree with TRBD2. CDR1 is MNHEY and CDR2 is SVGAGI in the germline V gene. The CDR3 spans 14 residues. J gave up 6 bases and V 2 bases, and 3 bases lay outside the gene matches. CDR3 amino acids: CASSYRGRAGELFF. DNA of the CDR3: TGTGCCAGCAGTTACCGTGGGAGGGCCGGGGAGCTGTTTTTT.

The chain combines TRBV28 with TRBJ2-7; D could derive from TRBD1 or TRBD2 (5 bases each). Trimming left V 4 bases short and J 2 bases short, with 12 bases between. CDR3 length equals 14 residues. Germline V CDR1 and CDR2: MDHEN, SYDVKM. CDR3 residues: CASSYRDGTYEQYF. In DNA, the CDR3 is TGTGCCAGCAGTTACCGGGACGGGACCTACGAGCAGTACTTC.

The chain carries TRBV14 and TRBJ2-7; D might be TRBD2 (5 bases). The ends were cut back, 1 base at V and 0 bases at J, with 10 bases in the middle. The germline gives CDR1 SGHDN, CDR2 FVKESK. The CDR3 is made up of 15 amino acids. In nucleotides, the CDR3 is TGTGCCAGCAGCCAAGTACGGGGAAGCTCCTACGAGCAGTACTTC. Translated, it gives CASSQVRGSSYEQYF.

The chain joins TRBV7-8 to TRBJ2-7; maybe TRBD2 (6 bases). Trimming took off 2 bases at V and 6 bases at J, with 14 bases between the two ends. Germline CDR1 SGHVS, CDR2 FQNEAQ. The CDR3 totals 14 residues. For the CDR3, the DNA is TGTGCCAGCAGCTTACGGAGTCTAGCGTTCGAGCAGTACTTC. It codes for CASSLRSLAFEQYF.

The chain has TRBV7-8 and TRBJ2-7, with TRBD2 matching over 8 bases. Trimming took 0 bases from V and 0 from J; bases not matched to a gene: 7. This CDR3 is built from 17 residues. Germline-derived CDR1 and CDR2 are SGHVS and FQNEAQ. The CDR3 sequence: CASSLASRREVSYEQYF. The CDR3 nucleotides are TGTGCCAGCAGCTTAGCGAGTCGGCGGGAGGTCTCCTACGAGCAGTACTTC.

This rearrangement joins TRBV30 to TRBJ2-5, with 10 bases fitting TRBD1. The better agreement between TRBJ2-7 and the DNA end casts doubt on the J call. The CDR3 has 14 amino acids. The germline gives CDR1 GTSNPN, CDR2 SVGIG (reference sequence). This chain's CDR3 is CAWRNRDRGYEQYF. CDR3 DNA sequence: TGTGCCTGGCGGAACCGGGACAGGGGCTACGAGCAGTACTTC.

The CDR3 reads CASSIDRGPGETQYF. The CDR3 DNA reads TGTGCCAGCAGTATAGACAGGGGGCCGGGAGAGACCCAGTACTTC. This chain connects TRBV28 to TRBJ2-5, with 10 bases fitting TRBD1. Losses at the gene ends were 5 bases for V and 4 bases for J; bases not matched to a gene: 7. CDR1 MDHEN and CDR2 SYDVKM come from the germline V gene. This CDR3 has 15 residues.

J is TRBJ1-2 and V is TRBV27; 8 bases are a match to TRBD1. The CDR3 extends over 14 amino acids. After removal of 3 bases from V and 8 bases from J, the junction contained 8 bases not matched to a gene. Looked up from germline, CDR1 is MNHEY and CDR2 is SMNVEV (reference sequence). In DNA, the CDR3 is TGTGCCAGCAGTTTTTCTCAGGGGGCAAAGGGCTACACCTTC. Translating gives CASSFSQGAKGYTF.

J is TRBJ2-2 and V is TRBV15; tentatively, D is TRBD2 (6 bases). The length of the CDR3 is 15 residues. Trimming shortened V by 8 bases and J by 1 base, and 14 bases separated the two germline ends. CDR1 is LNHNV, CDR2 YYDKDF, per germline (reference sequence). CDR3 residues: CATRPGRGNTGELFF. The CDR3 nucleotides read TGTGCCACCCGGCCAGGGCGGGGGAACACCGGGGAGCTGTTTTTT.

This clone was observed a single time. J is TRBJ2-1 and V is TRBV9; D is unclear. V was cut by 0 bases and J by 7 bases, with 11 bases left in between. Per germline, CDR1 SGDLS and CDR2 YYNGEE. This CDR3 is 14 amino acids long. Here the CDR3 reads CASSVVGLGNEQFF. As DNA, the CDR3 is TGTGCCAGCAGCGTAGTAGGCCTGGGGAATGAGCAGTTCTTC.

The chain combines TRBV5-1 with TRBJ2-7; D is possibly TRBD1 or TRBD2 (5 bases each). Per germline, CDR1 SGHRS and CDR2 YFSETQ. Trimming removed 4 bases from V and 0 bases from J, with 14 bases in between. There are 15 residues in the CDR3. CDR3 residues: CASSPRGPNSYEQYF. The DNA for the CDR3 is TGCGCCAGCAGCCCCCGGGGCCCAAACTCCTACGAGCAGTACTTC.

The rearrangement links TRBV6-5 to TRBJ2-1; D unresolved. This CDR3 region has 13 residues. The V gene lost 5 bases and the J gene lost 4 bases, with 9 bases spanning the gap. Per germline, CDR1 MNHEY and CDR2 SVGAGI. CDR3 DNA: TGTGCCAGCAGTCCCGACGGATACAATGAGCAGTTCTTC. The encoded protein is CASSPDGYNEQFF.

This clone has only one observation. The rearrangement links TRBV6-6 to TRBJ2-7, with 12 bases identical to TRBD2. V lost 7 bases to trimming and J lost 0 bases; unmatched junction nucleotides: 7. This CDR3 has 16 residues. Germline V gene data show CDR1 as MNHNY and CDR2 as SVGAGI (reference sequence). The CDR3 DNA follows: TGTGCCAGCACTGGGACTAGCGGGCAAAGCTCCTACGAGCAGTACTTC. Protein: CASTGTSGQSSYEQYF.

The chain links TRBV6-1 to TRBJ2-7; 7 positions match TRBD2. The CDR3 is made up of 13 amino acids. The V segment lost 3 bases and the J segment 3 bases; nucleotides outside the gene matches: 2. Germline V lookup: CDR1 MNHNS, CDR2 SASEGT. In DNA form, the CDR3 reads TGTGCCAGCAGTGAGGGACTATTCTACGAGCAGTACTTC. Translated, it gives CASSEGLFYEQYF.

V is TRBV27 and J is TRBJ2-7; TRBD1 aligns across 7 bases. Trimming took 5 bases from V and 7 from J; bases not matched to a gene: 8. The V gene's germline CDR1 is MNHEY and CDR2 SMNVEV (reference sequence). This CDR3 region has 13 residues. The DNA of the CDR3 is TGTGCCAGCAGTCGAGGGGGCGCTTATGAGCAGTACTTC. Amino acids: CASSRGGAYEQYF.

This chain connects TRBV18 to TRBJ1-4; no reliable D call. Germline lookup yields CDR1 KGHSH and CDR2 LQKENI. The CDR3 runs to 15 residues. The V end was cut by 2 bases, the J end by 8 bases, with 15 bases between. CDR3: CASSPSEPLEEKLFF. The DNA for the CDR3 is TGTGCCAGCTCACCATCTGAACCTTTGGAGGAAAAACTGTTTTTT.

The V gene is TRBV28, the J gene TRBJ2-1; the D is unclear. Germline CDR1 reads MDHEN; CDR2 reads SYDVKM. The CDR3 is made up of 12 amino acids. V was shortened by 5 bases and J by 8 bases, with 10 bases between the two germline ends. CDR3 in amino acids: CASSLRRDEQFF. The CDR3, as DNA: TGTGCCAGCAGTCTCCGACGGGATGAGCAGTTCTTC.

J is TRBJ1-2 and V is TRBV7-9; D call uncertain. Germline loops: CDR1 SEHNR, CDR2 FQNEAQ (reference sequence). CDR3 size: 16 residues. Trimming left V 1 base short and J 1 base short, with 13 bases between. The CDR3: CASSLGLLHLNYGYTF. The CDR3 region has the DNA TGTGCCAGCAGCTTAGGGCTACTTCATCTTAACTATGGCTACACCTTC.

The CDR3 DNA reads as TGTGCCTGGAACTTAGCTGAAGAGACCCAGTACTTC. Translated, it gives CAWNLAEETQYF. V and J are TRBV30 and TRBJ2-5; D is ambiguous. V lost 4 bases and J 3 bases, leaving 9 bases between the germline ends. The CDR3 is 12 residues long. The germline V gene encodes CDR1 GTSNPN and CDR2 SVGIG (reference sequence).

The chain employs TRBV27 and TRBJ1-1; possibly TRBD1 for D (5 bases). From germline, CDR1 is MNHEY and CDR2 SMNVEV (reference sequence). V lost 5 bases, J lost 6 bases, and 22 bases lay in between. CDR3 length: 16 residues. The CDR3 nucleotides are TGTGCCAGCAGTACACCCCTTGGAGGAGGGGATGCTGAAGCTTTCTTT. Its protein is CASSTPLGGGDAEAFF.

The rearrangement joins TRBV10-2 to TRBJ2-1; 10 bases fit TRBD2. Trimming took 6 bases from V and 4 from J; bases not matched to a gene: 6. CDR1 is WSHSY and CDR2 is SAAADI in the germline V gene. There are 15 residues in the CDR3. CDR3 loop: CASSPTSGTYNEQFF. CDR3 DNA sequence: TGCGCCAGCAGCCCTACTAGCGGGACTTACAATGAGCAGTTCTTC.

The rearrangement joins TRBV9 to TRBJ2-3, with D possibly TRBD2 on 6 matching bases. Germline values: CDR1 SGDLS, CDR2 YYNGEE. With 3 bases removed from V and 2 bases from J, the gap between germline ends came to 28 bases. This CDR3 has 20 amino acids. Here the CDR3 reads CASSAPFVGPSEGNTDTQYF. CDR3 DNA sequence: TGTGCCAGCAGCGCCCCCTTCGTGGGGCCCTCGGAGGGTAACACAGATACGCAGTATTTT.

The J gene is TRBJ2-5, the V gene TRBV15, with 9 bases fitting TRBD2. Germline-derived CDR1 and CDR2 are LNHNV and YYDKDF (reference sequence). The CDR3 is 16 amino acids. J was trimmed by 1 base and V by 1 base; bases with no gene match: 4. The CDR3 bases are TGTGCCACCAGCAGAGTGCAACTAGCGGGCCAAGAGACCCAGTACTTC. It is translated as CATSRVQLAGQETQYF.

V is TRBV5-1 and J is TRBJ1-2; 7 bases are shared with TRBD1. V shed 5 bases, J shed 4 bases, and the junction held 14 bases outside the gene matches. Germline V lookup: CDR1 SGHRS, CDR2 YFSETQ. The CDR3 sequence is 16 residues long. The CDR3 DNA sequence: TGCGCCAGCAGACCAAAACCCGGGACAGCAGTCTATGGCTACACCTTC. Amino acids: CASRPKPGTAVYGYTF. Looking up the rest from reference TRBV5-1 and TRBJ1-2 gives the full variable domain: KAGVTQTPRYLIKTRGQQVTLSCSPISGHRSVSWYQQTPGQGLQFLFEYFSETQRNKGNFPGRFSGRQFSNSRSEMNVSTLELGDSALYLCASRPKPGTAVYGYTFGSGTRLTVV.

This sequence joins TRBV27 and TRBJ1-1; D possibly corresponds to TRBD1 (5 bases). Trimming left V 6 bases short and J 11 bases short, with 13 bases between. This CDR3 region has 11 residues. Germline V gene lookup returns CDR1 MNHEY and CDR2 SMNVEV (reference sequence). CDR3 residues: CASRAGTRAFF. For the CDR3, the DNA is TGTGCCAGCAGAGCCGGGACGCGGGCTTTCTTT.

The V gene is TRBV11-2, the J gene TRBJ1-1; D perhaps matches TRBD1 (6 bases). The CDR3 runs to 16 residues. Germline CDR1 is SGHAT and CDR2 is FQNNGV. Trimming took 0 bases from V and 8 from J, leaving 19 bases between them. DNA for the CDR3: TGTGCCAGCAGCTTAGAGTTGACAGGTCATCGGTCCGAAGCTTTCTTT. Its translation is CASSLELTGHRSEAFF.

The chain has TRBV9 and TRBJ2-7, with TRBD1 matching over 7 bases. The CDR3 runs to 14 residues. Trimming removed 3 bases from V and 0 bases from J; junction bases left unmatched: 3. CDR1 and CDR2 from the germline V gene are SGDLS and YYNGEE. CDR3 region: CASSGGGSSYEQYF. The CDR3 DNA reads as TGTGCCAGCAGCGGAGGGGGCAGCTCCTACGAGCAGTACTTC.

The gene calls are TRBV2 and TRBJ1-1, with a possible D match to TRBD1 (5 bases). Deletions cut 7 bases from V and 10 bases from J, with 19 bases between. There are 13 residues in the CDR3. The germline CDR1 and CDR2 sequences are SNHLY and FYNNEI. For the CDR3, the DNA is TGTGCCAGCACTATTGGACACGACTATTTAGCTTTCTTT. Its protein product is CASTIGHDYLAFF.

V is TRBV15 and J is TRBJ2-7; TRBD1 aligns across 10 bases. V lost 5 bases to trimming and J lost 4 bases; unmatched junction nucleotides: 5. The germline V gene has CDR1 LNHNV and CDR2 YYDKDF (reference sequence). The CDR3 is 14 amino acids. DNA for the CDR3: TGTGCCACCAGCGGGGGACAGGGGATATACGAGCAGTACTTC. Protein sequence: CATSGGQGIYEQYF.